This T cell receptor (beta chain) was retrieved from a study of blood T cell repertoires in COVID-19 (dated by TCRdb to between 2020 and 2021). In the study overall: The collaborator samples originated in the United States, Italy and Spain and spanned the acute and convalescent phases of COVID-19. Samples were obtained from the ongoing ImmuneRACE study (first 160 participants) and from 1,254 subjects provided by 6 global collaborators. The repertoires were made available in a free public database intended to serve as a resource for research on the immune response to SARS-CoV-2. Deeply sampled blood TCRbeta repertoires from subjects exposed to, actively infected with, or recovered from COVID-19 were included in the dataset. HLA class I and class II types, where available, came from metadata supplied by the sample provider rather than from assay-based typing. The prospective study material was composed of cDNA or gDNA derived from T cells, B-cell-depleted T cells, or PBMCs. Sample metadata almost always included a de-identified subject ID, COVID-19 status, age in years and sex.

In Seattle, one collaborating source enrolled patients while the infection was active and tracked those patients longitudinally over the course of disease. Collaborating institutions collected whole blood in K2EDTA tubes following their own protocols. Collaborator samples were shipped for TCRbeta analysis as frozen whole blood, isolated PBMCs, or DNA extracted from either sample type. As regards this clone: Its binding antigen is unknown. Base quality data are lacking; no much larger clone is found one base away.

TCRbeta CDR3 regions were amplified from genomic DNA by means of the immunoSEQ Assay, a bias-controlled multiplex PCR. Concerning the study's data processing: Nucleated cell counts per sample were estimated from amplification of reference gene primers within the assay. Sequence reads were collapsed and filtered to measure the absolute abundance of every unique TCRbeta CDR3 rearrangement. Productive Simpson clonality was computed per sample as the square root of Simpson's diversity index over productive rearrangements. TCRdb holds this immuneACCESS table with in-frame rearrangements only. Some clones are missing; in checked studies, unresolved V genes explain under half, and the rest has no known cause. V and J calls and clone size are copied from that table; D and trimming were computed from the DNA. This sample comprises about 170,000 clones, roughly 90% of them detected only once. Of the sample, 4.8% falls within the top ten clones.

Broader findings and caveats from the paper: The quantity of clinical and demographic metadata differed by source and by participant and was supplied without curation.

Reading the germline V gene (reference sequence) gives CDR1 LNHDA and CDR2 SQIVND. Reading from cysteine to phenylalanine, the CDR3 counts 14 amino acids. Only CDR3 DNA remains: 42 bases, in frame from the first base. The V end gives up 5 bases and the J end 2 bases, leaving 5 bases in the junction not matched to a gene. Material: peripheral blood. The sequence was collected from a man in his thirties or forties with COVID-19, enrolled during active disease. The sequence links TRBV19 to TRBJ2-7, with TRBD1 matching 8 junction bases. The bases are TGTGCCAGTAGTCCAGGGGGCTCGGCCTACGAGCAGTACTTC. Its translation reads: CASSPGGSAYEQYF.